The clone carrying this T cell receptor beta chain was detected only once. Its specificity is not known. Libraries were prepared by immunoSEQ multiplex PCR; TCRdb keeps only in-frame clonotypes and omits some of them. The sample yields over 300,000 clones, 83% seen once. Treatment in this sample: roughly 18 received Ad26.COV2.S at low or high dose, single or two shots; 5 received placebo; per-sample allocation not given. Each sample was drawn 63 days after the first injection (of vaccine or placebo). An 18-55-year-old adult in Boston served as donor. The sample belongs to a study of Ad26.COV2.S vaccination and SARS-CoV-2 variants. Study outcomes and limitations: Placebo and vaccine recipients had non-spike TCR breadth that was similar.

Trimming cost V 3 bases and J 1 base; bases outside gene matches: 5. In germline, CDR1 is SGHNT, CDR2 YYREEE (reference sequence). CDR3 length equals 15 residues. This specimen consisted of peripheral blood, obtained in a trial of Ad26.COV2.S vaccine versus placebo. The chain links TRBV5-4 to TRBJ2-7; 9 positions agree with TRBD1. The clonotype was recovered from a person aged 18-60 years who received the Ad26.COV2.S COVID-19 vaccine or a placebo. Here the CDR3 DNA reads TGTGCCAGCAGCTATGGGACAGGGAGTTCCTACGAGCAGTACTTC. Translation gives CASSYGTGSSYEQYF.